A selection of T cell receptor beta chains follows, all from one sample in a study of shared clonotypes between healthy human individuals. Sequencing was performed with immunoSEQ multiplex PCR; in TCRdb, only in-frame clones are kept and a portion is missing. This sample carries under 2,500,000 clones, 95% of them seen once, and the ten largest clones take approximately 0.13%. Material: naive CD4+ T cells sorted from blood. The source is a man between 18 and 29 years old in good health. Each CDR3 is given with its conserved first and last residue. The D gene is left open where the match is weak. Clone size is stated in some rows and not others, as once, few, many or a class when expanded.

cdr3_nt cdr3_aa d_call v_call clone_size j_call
TGTGCCAGCTCACCACCTGGGGACACTGAAGCTTTCTTT CASSPPGDTEAFF . TRBV18 . TRBJ1-1
TGCGCCAGCAGCGATGGACAGCAGACCGGGGAGCTGTTTTTT CASSDGQQTGELFF . TRBV5-1 . TRBJ2-2
TGTGCCAGCAGCGAAACGGTGGGGTCTGGGGCCAACGTCCTGACTTTC CASSETVGSGANVLTF . TRBV6-6 . TRBJ2-6
TGTGCCAGCTCATGGGACGCCGGGGAGCTGTTTTTT CASSWDAGELFF . TRBV18 . TRBJ2-2
TGTGCCTGGAGTCCCCTTTTCGAAAAACTGTTTTTT CAWSPLFEKLFF . TRBV30 . TRBJ1-4
TGTGCCAGCAGCTTACGGGGACTGTTCACAGATACGCAGTATTTT CASSLRGLFTDTQYF . TRBV7-2 . TRBJ2-3
TGTGCCAGCAGGCCCTCCGGGGGGAAAGAGCAGTACTTC CASRPSGGKEQYF TRBD2 TRBV2 . TRBJ2-7
TGCGCCAGCAGCTTACCGGACTATGGCTACACCTTC CASSLPDYGYTF . TRBV5-1 few TRBJ1-2
TGTGCCAGCAGTGCCGGGACAGGCCCTCTCACCGGGGAGCTGTTTTTT CASSAGTGPLTGELFF TRBD1 TRBV6-1 . TRBJ2-2
TGTGCCAGCAGTGCCTTTTATCGGACAGACCAAGGCTACACCTTC CASSAFYRTDQGYTF . TRBV2 . TRBJ1-2
TGTGCCAGCAGCGCCTTCAGGGGAGGGGGCACTGAAGCTTTCTTT CASSAFRGGGTEAFF . TRBV5-4 . TRBJ1-1
TGTGCCAGCAGCCCCCTTGGGACAGGGGTTTACACTGAAGCTTTCTTT CASSPLGTGVYTEAFF TRBD1 TRBV5-6 . TRBJ1-1
TGTGCCTGGAGTGTAACGGGGAGGACTAATGAAAAACTGTTTTTT CAWSVTGRTNEKLFF . TRBV30 . TRBJ1-4
TGTGCCAGCCCACCGGCTGGGTCCTATGGCTACACCTTC CASPPAGSYGYTF . TRBV18 . TRBJ1-2
TGTGCCAGCAGGGGACAGAAGGGAACTGAAGCTTTCTTT CASRGQKGTEAFF TRBD1 TRBV2 few TRBJ1-1
TGTGCCAGTAGCCGAACAGGGAATTTGGAGACCCAGTACTTC CASSRTGNLETQYF . TRBV19 . TRBJ2-5
TGTGCCAGCAGCTTAGTCCGCCCTCGGGGGGGATTCTCCTACGAGCAGTACTTC CASSLVRPRGGFSYEQYF TRBD2 TRBV7-2 . TRBJ2-7
TGCAGCGTTGTAGGGTTGGGTGACACTGAAGCTTTCTTT CSVVGLGDTEAFF . TRBV29-1 . TRBJ1-1
TGTGCCAGCAGTGAATCTTTAATCTACAATGAGCAGTTCTTC CASSESLIYNEQFF . TRBV2 . TRBJ2-1
TGTGCCAGCAGTGAAGCCCGTGCTGAGTTCTTC CASSEARAEFF . TRBV2 . TRBJ2-1
TGTGCCAGCAGCTTGGCACAGGGGATGAACACTGAAGCTTTCTTT CASSLAQGMNTEAFF TRBD1 TRBV5-8 . TRBJ1-1
TGTGCCATCAGTGCGGGGTTAGCTAACTATGGCTACACCTTC CAISAGLANYGYTF . TRBV10-3 . TRBJ1-2
TGTGCAAGTCGCTTAGAGCCTAGCGGGAGCACAGATACGCAGTATTTT CASRLEPSGSTDTQYF . TRBV12-2 . TRBJ2-3
TGTGCCAGCAGTGAAGGCCTCGAGCAGTACTTC CASSEGLEQYF . TRBV25-1 . TRBJ2-7
TGTGCCAGCCACACCCGGCAGCGGAATGAGCAGTTCTTC CASHTRQRNEQFF . TRBV2 . TRBJ2-1
TGTGCCAGCAGACAACAGGGGATCTCCTACGAGCAGTACTTC CASRQQGISYEQYF TRBD1 TRBV6-1 . TRBJ2-7
TGCGCCAGCAGCTCCGGGACAGGGAGCTCCTACAATGAGCAGTTCTTC CASSSGTGSSYNEQFF TRBD1 TRBV5-1 . TRBJ2-1
TGTGCCAGTAGTTCCTCGACAGGGCAATGGGAGACCCAGTACTTC CASSSSTGQWETQYF TRBD1 TRBV19 . TRBJ2-5
TGTGCCAGCAGCACTACCGGGACAGGGGTGGACATTCAGTACTTC CASSTTGTGVDIQYF TRBD1 TRBV5-4 . TRBJ2-4
TGCGCCAGCAGCCGTGGGACTAGCGGGGGCGGAGAGACCCAGTACTTC CASSRGTSGGGETQYF TRBD2 TRBV5-1 . TRBJ2-5
TGTGCCAGTAGCCTGACTAGCGGGAGCACAGATACGCAGTATTTT CASSLTSGSTDTQYF TRBD2 TRBV19 few TRBJ2-3
TGTGCCAGCAGTTTATCACGGGGCCGCGACGTAAATTCACCCCTCCACTTT CASSLSRGRDVNSPLHF . TRBV27 . TRBJ1-6
TGTGCCAGCAGCCAGGACAGGTGGGCGGAAAAACTGTTTTTT CASSQDRWAEKLFF TRBD1 TRBV9 . TRBJ1-4
TGTGCCAGCAGCTCCCAACGCGTAGGACAGACCCGTTTGGCCAACGTCCTGACTTTC CASSSQRVGQTRLANVLTF . TRBV7-9 . TRBJ2-6
TGTGCCAGCAGGACCGCGGACAAACGACTCACAGATACGCAGTATTTT CASRTADKRLTDTQYF . TRBV27 . TRBJ2-3
TGTGCCAGCAGCTCCGACAGGGGCACAGATACGCAGTATTTT CASSSDRGTDTQYF TRBD1 TRBV7-2 once TRBJ2-3
TGTGCCAGCAGCTTAGCGGGGGGGCAAAGCTACGAGCAGTACTTC CASSLAGGQSYEQYF . TRBV7-9 . TRBJ2-7
TGTGCCAGCAGCGCAGGGGGAGGCTCAGTCGAGACCCAGTACTTC CASSAGGGSVETQYF . TRBV9 . TRBJ2-5
TGTGCCAGCAGTTTTGGGACAGGGAATAATCAGCCCCAGCATTTT CASSFGTGNNQPQHF TRBD1 TRBV6-6 . TRBJ1-5
TGTGCCAGCAGCCCTGGAACGGTGAGGGAGCAGTACTTC CASSPGTVREQYF . TRBV5-4 . TRBJ2-7
TGTGCCAGCAGCTACAGGGGTTATAATTCACCCCTCCACTTT CASSYRGYNSPLHF TRBD1 TRBV27 . TRBJ1-6
TGTGCCAGCAGCTTAGATCTAGCGGGCATCTACGAGCAGTACTTC CASSLDLAGIYEQYF TRBD2 TRBV7-6 . TRBJ2-7
TGCGCCAGCAGCGCGGGACTAGCGGGAGGGCAAGAGACCCAGTACTTC CASSAGLAGGQETQYF TRBD2 TRBV5-1 . TRBJ2-5
TGTGCCAGCAGAGCAGGACTAGCGGGGATCGGGGATACGCAGTATTTT CASRAGLAGIGDTQYF TRBD2 TRBV6-4 once TRBJ2-3